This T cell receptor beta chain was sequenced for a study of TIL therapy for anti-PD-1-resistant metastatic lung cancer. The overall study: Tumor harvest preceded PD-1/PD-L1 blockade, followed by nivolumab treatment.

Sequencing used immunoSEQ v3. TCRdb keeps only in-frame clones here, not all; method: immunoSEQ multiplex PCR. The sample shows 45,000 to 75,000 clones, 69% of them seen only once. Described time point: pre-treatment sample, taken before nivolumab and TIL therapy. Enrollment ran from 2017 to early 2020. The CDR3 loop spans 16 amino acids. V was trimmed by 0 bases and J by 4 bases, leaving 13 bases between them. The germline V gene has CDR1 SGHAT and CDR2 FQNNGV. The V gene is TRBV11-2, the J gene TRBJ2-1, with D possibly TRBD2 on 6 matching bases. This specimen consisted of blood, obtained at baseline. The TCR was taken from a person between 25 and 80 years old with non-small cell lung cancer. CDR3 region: CASSLDLRDKYNEQFF. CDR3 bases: TGTGCCAGCAGCTTAGATTTGCGGGATAAATACAATGAGCAGTTCTTC.